These 25 T cell receptor beta chains were all obtained from the same sample, sequenced in a study of beta chain features in type 1 diabetes. The authors reverse transcribed all of the isolated RNA, so sequencing captured expressed TCRB transcripts. Assay used: immunoSEQ multiplex PCR; TCRdb lists only in-frame clones, some missing. The profile shows a few hundred thousand clones, 10% to 15% of them singletons. These receptors have no known antigen. General study findings and limits: Patients with Type 1 diabetes showed moderately but significantly shorter TCRB CDR3s in all four CD4+ subsets.

The sample comprised naive CD4+ T cells from blood. These receptors were taken from a young woman with type 1 diabetes.

The genes are TRBV4-3 and TRBJ2-3, with D hard to call. The CDR3 length is 14 residues. Germline-derived CDR1 and CDR2 are LGHNA and YSLEER. V was pared by 0 bases and J by 1 base, with 5 bases between. The CDR3 here is CASSQDLRTDTQYF. The CDR3 bases are TGCGCCAGCAGCCAAGACCTACGCACAGATACGCAGTATTTT.

DNA for the CDR3: TGCGCCAGCAGCTTGACAGCGGGAGACAATGAGCAGTTCTTC. Translation gives CASSLTAGDNEQFF. This rearrangement joins TRBV5-1 to TRBJ2-1; 8 nucleotides match TRBD2. V dropped 1 base and J dropped 5; count of bases not matched to a gene: 2. CDR3 length: 14 amino acids. Germline V gene data show CDR1 as SGHRS and CDR2 as YFSETQ.

The chain employs TRBV18 and TRBJ2-3, with a tentative D call TRBD1 (5 bases). CDR1 and CDR2 (germline): KGHSH, LQKENI. CDR3 length equals 15 residues. The V gene lost 5 bases and the J gene lost 2 bases, with 14 bases spanning the gap. The CDR3 DNA reads as TGTGCCAGCTCATCGCAACAGGAGACCACAGATACGCAGTATTTT. It codes for CASSSQQETTDTQYF.

The table lists this clone with a few counts. The chain links TRBV21-1 to TRBJ2-4; the table's D call of TRBD2 was not tested on the DNA. TRBV21-1 is an annotated pseudogene. The CDR3 sequence is 20 residues long. The CDR3 here is CASSKGTSGDRWRAKNIQYF. The CDR3 DNA reads as TGTGCCAGCAGCAAAGGAACTAGCGGGGACCGCTGGAGGGCCAAAAACATTCAGTACTTC.

The table lists this clone with a count of one. This chain connects TRBV5-4 to TRBJ1-2; tentative D call: TRBD1 (5 bases). The germline CDR1 and CDR2 sequences are SGHNT and YYREEE (reference sequence). Trimming shortened V by 7 bases and J by 2 bases, and 18 bases separated the two germline ends. The CDR3 extends over 15 amino acids. CDR3 bases: TGTGCCAGCGGGGTTCGGGGGAGAAAAAACTATGGCTACACCTTC. It translates to CASGVRGRKNYGYTF.

This clone has a handful of counts. The chain uses TRBV7-8 and TRBJ2-7, with D uncertain. The CDR3 loop spans 13 amino acids. Germline CDR1 is SGHVS and CDR2 is FQNEAQ. Trimming stripped 6 bases from V and 3 bases from J, with 12 bases between. The CDR3 reads CASRRLTDYEQYF. The CDR3 DNA reads as TGTGCCAGCAGACGTCTTACAGACTACGAGCAGTACTTC. Full variable domain (remainder filled in from reference TRBV7-8 and TRBJ2-7): GAGVSQSPRYKVAKRGQDVALRCDPISGHVSLFWYQQALGQGPEFLTYFQNEAQLDKSGLPSDRFFAERPEGSVSTLKIQRTQQEDSAVYLCASRRLTDYEQYFGPGTRLTVT.

The V call is TRBV19, the J call TRBJ1-5; D unclear. The V end was cut by 4 bases, the J end by 2 bases, with 15 bases between. This CDR3 has 16 residues. Germline CDR1 LNHDA, CDR2 SQIVND (reference sequence). CDR3 in amino acids: CASSKDSVVGNQPQHF. In nucleotides, the CDR3 is TGTGCCAGTAGTAAGGACTCTGTCGTCGGCAATCAGCCCCAGCATTTT. The full variable domain, rest sourced from reference TRBV19 and TRBJ1-5, is DGGITQSPKYLFRKEGQNVTLSCEQNLNHDAMYWYRQDPGQGLRLIYYSQIVNDFQKGDIAEGYSVSREKKESFPLTVTSAQKNPTAFYLCASSKDSVVGNQPQHFGDGTRLSIL.

This clone was seen a few times. V usage is TRBV4-1 and J usage is TRBJ2-4, with TRBD2 identical over 10 bases. V lost 2 bases and J lost 12; bases outside the gene matches: 10. The CDR3 covers 15 residues. Germline CDR1 and CDR2: MGHRA and YSYEKL. CDR3 region: CASSQKPGTSETQYF. Written as DNA, the CDR3 is TGCGCCAGCAGCCAAAAGCCCGGGACTAGCGAAACTCAGTACTTC.

The gene calls are TRBV9 and TRBJ1-5; the D is unclear. V lost 3 bases, J lost 1 base, and 5 bases lay in between. Germline V gives CDR1 SGDLS, CDR2 YYNGEE. The CDR3 loop spans 13 amino acids. The CDR3 DNA follows: TGTGCCAGCAGCGCGGGGAGCAATCAGCCCCAGCATTTT. Encoded protein: CASSAGSNQPQHF.

This clone was counted between two and nine times. The chain's CDR3 is CASTTGGQGSSGYTF. CDR3 DNA sequence: TGTGCCAGCACCACGGGGGGACAGGGTTCATCTGGCTACACCTTC. This chain joins TRBV6-5 and TRBJ1-2; 9 positions agree with TRBD1. This CDR3 is 15 amino acids long. From germline, CDR1 is MNHEY and CDR2 SVGAGI. V shed 7 bases, J shed 7 bases, and the junction held 13 bases outside the gene matches.

Worth noting for this clone: The same CDR3 is also encoded by other DNA sequences in this sample. The rearrangement joins TRBV5-1 to TRBJ2-7; TRBD1 matches at 9 bases. Per germline, CDR1 SGHRS and CDR2 YFSETQ. The CDR3 is 14 amino acids. With 4 bases clipped from V and 2 bases from J, the junction kept 4 bases outside the gene matches. The CDR3 coding sequence is TGCGCCAGCAGCCCCCGGGACAGGGCCTACGAGCAGTACTTC. Protein product: CASSPRDRAYEQYF.

The V call is TRBV4-3, the J call TRBJ2-7; D may be TRBD1 (5 bases). Trimming took off 3 bases at V and 6 bases at J, with 21 bases between the two ends. CDR3 length: 16 amino acids. Germline V CDR1 and CDR2: LGHNA, YSLEER. CDR3 residues: CASSQDTITRATEQYF. The CDR3 nucleotides are TGCGCCAGCAGCCAGGACACTATCACCCGCGCCACCGAGCAGTACTTC.

V gene TRBV23-1 combines with J gene TRBJ2-1; the match to TRBD2 covers 10 bases. TRBV23-1 is reported as an ORF; its role is uncertain. Germline trimming cut 11 bases from V and 7 bases from J; bases unmatched to any gene: 14. The CDR3 is made up of 15 amino acids. CDR3 region: CAPLPSGGPWNEQFF. In nucleotides, the CDR3 is TGCGCCCCTCTCCCTAGCGGGGGCCCTTGGAATGAGCAGTTCTTC.

The chain uses TRBV14 and TRBJ2-3; 7 bases line up with TRBD1. The CDR3 sequence is 15 residues long. Trimming cost V 0 bases and J 2 bases; bases outside gene matches: 2. Germline values: CDR1 SGHDN, CDR2 FVKESK. The chain's CDR3 is CASSQDKGATDTQYF. The CDR3 coding sequence is TGTGCCAGCAGCCAAGACAAGGGGGCCACAGATACGCAGTATTTT. The full variable domain, with the rest looked up from reference TRBV14 and TRBJ2-3, is EAGVTQFPSHSVIEKGQTVTLRCDPISGHDNLYWYRRVMGKEIKFLLHFVKESKQDESGMPNNRFLAERTGGTYSTLKVQPAELEDSGVYFCASSQDKGATDTQYFGPGTRLTVL.

The chain's CDR3 is CASSGPEGYGYTF. The CDR3 nucleotides are TGTGCCAGCAGTGGGCCAGAGGGCTATGGCTACACCTTC. V usage is TRBV28 and J usage is TRBJ1-2, with D unclear. Trimming cost V 5 bases and J 4 bases, with 11 bases left between them. The CDR3 sequence is 13 residues long. Per germline, CDR1 MDHEN and CDR2 SYDVKM.

This chain joins TRBV19 and TRBJ1-1; 9 bases align to TRBD1. There are 13 residues in the CDR3. V shed 8 bases, J shed 4 bases, and the junction held 5 bases outside the gene matches. Germline assignment: CDR1 LNHDA and CDR2 SQIVND (reference sequence). The CDR3 spells CASWDRVVTEAFF. The CDR3 region has the DNA TGTGCCAGTTGGGACAGGGTGGTCACTGAAGCTTTCTTT. Variable domain in full (rest from reference TRBV19 and TRBJ1-1): DGGITQSPKYLFRKEGQNVTLSCEQNLNHDAMYWYRQDPGQGLRLIYYSQIVNDFQKGDIAEGYSVSREKKESFPLTVTSAQKNPTAFYLCASWDRVVTEAFFGQGTRLTVV.

This clone appeared a few times. The rearrangement links TRBV7-9 to TRBJ2-7; D remains ambiguous. This CDR3 region has 12 residues. Germline V gene data show CDR1 as SEHNR and CDR2 as FQNEAQ (reference sequence). V lost 1 base to trimming and J lost 6 bases, with 7 bases between them. The CDR3, as DNA: TGTGCCAGCAGCTTAGAAGGAGTCGAGCAGTACTTC. Translated, it gives CASSLEGVEQYF.

The V gene is TRBV30, the J gene TRBJ1-4, with 7 nucleotides matching TRBD1. Germline V CDR1 and CDR2: GTSNPN, SVGIG (reference sequence). The CDR3 contains 15 residues. Trimming removed 0 bases from V and 5 bases from J; junction bases left unmatched: 6. The CDR3 reads CAWSVGGTENEKLFF. DNA of the CDR3: TGTGCCTGGAGTGTTGGGGGGACAGAGAATGAAAAACTGTTTTTT.

The V and J genes are TRBV19 and TRBJ2-3, with D unresolved. V lost 6 bases and J 2 bases, leaving 9 bases between the germline ends. Germline assignment: CDR1 LNHDA and CDR2 SQIVND (reference sequence). This CDR3 spans 13 amino acids. The CDR3 reads CASRSVPTDTQYF. CDR3 DNA sequence: TGTGCCAGTAGGTCGGTCCCCACAGATACGCAGTATTTT.

This clone was counted a few times. The chain is built from TRBV11-2 and TRBJ2-4; possibly TRBD1 for D (6 bases). The CDR3 runs to 15 residues. V was shortened by 4 bases and J by 10 bases, with 20 bases between the two germline ends. Germline V gene lookup returns CDR1 SGHAT and CDR2 FQNNGV. The CDR3 DNA sequence: TGTGCCAGCAGCTCTACCCAGGGGCTTAGGGTGATTCAGTACTTC. Translated, it gives CASSSTQGLRVIQYF. Full variable domain (outside the CDR3, taken from reference TRBV11-2 and TRBJ2-4): EAGVAQSPRYKIIEKRQSVAFWCNPISGHATLYWYQQILGQGPKLLIQFQNNGVVDDSQLPKDRFSAERLKGVDSTLKIQPAKLEDSAVYLCASSSTQGLRVIQYFGAGTRLSVL.

This clone was seen a few times. V is TRBV11-3 and J is TRBJ2-1; 12 nucleotides align to TRBD2. The CDR3 contains 16 residues. With 3 bases clipped from V and 10 bases from J, the junction kept 10 bases outside the gene matches. Germline assignment: CDR1 SGHNT and CDR2 YENEEA. CDR3 in amino acids: CASSLASGRVLGEQFF. The CDR3 DNA reads as TGTGCCAGCAGCTTGGCTAGCGGGAGGGTCCTTGGGGAGCAGTTCTTC.

A few counts support this clone. The chain is built from TRBV25-1 and TRBJ2-5; TRBD2 might be the D (6 bases). V was trimmed by 2 bases and J by 4 bases, leaving 11 bases between them. CDR3 length: 14 residues. Germline lookup yields CDR1 MGHDK and CDR2 SYGVNS. CDR3 loop: CASSEGGIGETQYF. CDR3 sequence (DNA): TGTGCCAGCAGTGAAGGCGGGATTGGAGAGACCCAGTACTTC.

This rearrangement joins TRBV9 to TRBJ1-4, with D hard to call. In germline, CDR1 is SGDLS, CDR2 YYNGEE. The CDR3 covers 15 residues. The V and J ends lost 4 bases and 5 bases respectively, with 15 bases between them. The CDR3 loop reads CASSTRRRINEKLFF. The CDR3 DNA reads TGTGCCAGCAGCACCAGACGGAGAATCAATGAAAAACTGTTTTTT.

In this sample, this clone turned up a few times. This rearrangement joins TRBV7-2 to TRBJ2-1; weak D call: TRBD2 (6 bases). CDR3 length: 15 amino acids. V lost 0 bases, J lost 7 bases, and 13 bases lay in between. Germline V gene data show CDR1 as SGHTA and CDR2 as FQGNSA. The DNA of the CDR3 is TGTGCCAGCAGCTTAGCGGGGGGACCGAGGAATGAGCAGTTCTTC. It specifies CASSLAGGPRNEQFF.

This clone was observed a few times. The chain combines TRBV18 with TRBJ2-7; 11 nucleotides line up with TRBD2. The CDR3 is made up of 17 amino acids. V shed 4 bases, J shed 0 bases, and the junction held 8 bases outside the gene matches. The germline V gene encodes CDR1 KGHSH and CDR2 LQKENI. The CDR3 loop reads CASSRGLAATSSYEQYF. The DNA for the CDR3 is TGTGCCAGCTCACGGGGACTAGCGGCGACGAGCTCCTACGAGCAGTACTTC.